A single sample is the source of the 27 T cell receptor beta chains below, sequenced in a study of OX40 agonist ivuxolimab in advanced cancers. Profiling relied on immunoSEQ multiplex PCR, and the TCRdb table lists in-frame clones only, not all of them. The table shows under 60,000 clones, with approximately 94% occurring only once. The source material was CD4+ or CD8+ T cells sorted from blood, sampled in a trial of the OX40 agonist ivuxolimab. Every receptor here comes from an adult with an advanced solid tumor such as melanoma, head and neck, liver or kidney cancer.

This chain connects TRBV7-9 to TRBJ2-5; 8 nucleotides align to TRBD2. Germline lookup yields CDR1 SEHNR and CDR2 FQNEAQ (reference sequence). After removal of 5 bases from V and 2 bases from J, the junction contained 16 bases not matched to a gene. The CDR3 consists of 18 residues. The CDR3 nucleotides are TGTGCCAGCAGCCCTTTAGGACTAGCAGCTGACGAGCAAGAGACCCAGTACTTC. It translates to CASSPLGLAADEQETQYF.

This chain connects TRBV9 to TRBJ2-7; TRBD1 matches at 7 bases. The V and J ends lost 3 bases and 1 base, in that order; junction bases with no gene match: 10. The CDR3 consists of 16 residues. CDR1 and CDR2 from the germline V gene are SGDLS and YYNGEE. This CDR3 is CASSGPQGVESYEQYF. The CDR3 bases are TGTGCCAGCAGCGGACCTCAGGGGGTCGAATCCTACGAGCAGTACTTC.

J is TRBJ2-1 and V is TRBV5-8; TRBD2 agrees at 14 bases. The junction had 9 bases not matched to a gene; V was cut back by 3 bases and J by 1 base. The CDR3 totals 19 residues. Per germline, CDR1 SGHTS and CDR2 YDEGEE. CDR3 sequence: CASSWGTSGSPASYNEQFF. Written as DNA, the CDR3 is TGTGCCAGCAGCTGGGGGACTAGCGGGAGTCCCGCGTCCTACAATGAGCAGTTCTTC.

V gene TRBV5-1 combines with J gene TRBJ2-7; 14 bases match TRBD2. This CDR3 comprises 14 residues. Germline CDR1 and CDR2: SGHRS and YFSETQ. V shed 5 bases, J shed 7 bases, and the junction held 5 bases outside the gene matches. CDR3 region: CASRGLAGVGEQYF. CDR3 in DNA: TGCGCCAGCAGGGGACTAGCGGGAGTAGGAGAGCAGTACTTC.

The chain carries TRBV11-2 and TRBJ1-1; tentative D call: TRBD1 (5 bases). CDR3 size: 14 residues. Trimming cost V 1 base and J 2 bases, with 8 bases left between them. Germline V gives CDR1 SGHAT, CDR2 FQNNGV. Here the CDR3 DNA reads TGTGCCAGCAGCTTAGGGACAACAAACACTGAAGCTTTCTTT. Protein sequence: CASSLGTTNTEAFF.

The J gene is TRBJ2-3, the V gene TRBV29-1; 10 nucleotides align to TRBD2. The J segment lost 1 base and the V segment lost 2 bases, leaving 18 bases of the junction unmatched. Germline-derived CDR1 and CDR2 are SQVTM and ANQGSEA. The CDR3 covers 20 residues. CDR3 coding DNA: TGCAGCGTTGAAAGTCCCCCCCTAGCGGGAGCCACTACGGGCACAGATACGCAGTATTTT. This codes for CSVESPPLAGATTGTDTQYF.

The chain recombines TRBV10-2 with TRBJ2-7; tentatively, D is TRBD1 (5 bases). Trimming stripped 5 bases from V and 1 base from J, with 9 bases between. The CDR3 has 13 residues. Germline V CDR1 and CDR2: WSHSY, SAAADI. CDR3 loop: CASSYDRSYEQYF. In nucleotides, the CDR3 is TGCGCCAGCAGTTACGACAGATCCTACGAGCAGTACTTC.

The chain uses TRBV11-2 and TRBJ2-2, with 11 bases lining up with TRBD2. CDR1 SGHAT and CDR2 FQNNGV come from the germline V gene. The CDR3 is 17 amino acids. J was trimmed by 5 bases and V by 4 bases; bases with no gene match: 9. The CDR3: CASSSQLAGGETGELFF. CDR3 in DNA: TGTGCCAGCAGCTCCCAGCTAGCGGGAGGAGAAACCGGGGAGCTGTTTTTT.

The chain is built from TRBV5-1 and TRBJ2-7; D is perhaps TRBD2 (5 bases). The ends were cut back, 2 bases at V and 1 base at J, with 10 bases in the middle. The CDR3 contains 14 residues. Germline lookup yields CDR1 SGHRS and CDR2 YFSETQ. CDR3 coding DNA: TGCGCCAGCAGCTTTGAGGGAGAGTCCTACGAGCAGTACTTC. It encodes CASSFEGESYEQYF.

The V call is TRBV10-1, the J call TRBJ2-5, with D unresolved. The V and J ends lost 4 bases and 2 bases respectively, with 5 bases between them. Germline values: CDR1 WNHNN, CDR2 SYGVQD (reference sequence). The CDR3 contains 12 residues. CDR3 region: CASSAEQETQYF. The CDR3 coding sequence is TGCGCCAGCAGTGCAGAGCAAGAGACCCAGTACTTC.

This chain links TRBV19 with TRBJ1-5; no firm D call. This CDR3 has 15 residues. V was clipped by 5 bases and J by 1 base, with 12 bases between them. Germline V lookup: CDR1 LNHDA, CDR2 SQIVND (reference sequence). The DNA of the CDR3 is TGTGCCAGTAGTCCGCGGTCCGCGAGCAATCAGCCCCAGCATTTT. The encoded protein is CASSPRSASNQPQHF.

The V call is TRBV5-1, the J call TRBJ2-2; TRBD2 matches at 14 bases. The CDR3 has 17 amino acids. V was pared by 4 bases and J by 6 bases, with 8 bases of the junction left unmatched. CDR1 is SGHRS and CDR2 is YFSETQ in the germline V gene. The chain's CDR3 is CASSLRLAGGPSGELFF. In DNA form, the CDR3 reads TGCGCCAGCAGCCTCCGACTAGCGGGAGGGCCCTCCGGGGAGCTGTTTTTT.

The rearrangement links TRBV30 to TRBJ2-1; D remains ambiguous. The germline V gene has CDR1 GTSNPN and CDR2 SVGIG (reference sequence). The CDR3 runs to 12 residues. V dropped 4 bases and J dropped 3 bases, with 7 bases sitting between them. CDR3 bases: TGTGCCTGGATTCCCAGCTACAATGAGCAGTTCTTC. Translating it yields CAWIPSYNEQFF. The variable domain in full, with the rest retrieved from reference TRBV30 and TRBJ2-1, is SQTIHQWPATLVQPVGSPLSLECTVEGTSNPNLYWYRQAAGRGLQLLFYSVGIGQISSEVPQNLSASRPQDRQFILSSKKLLLSDSGFYLCAWIPSYNEQFFGPGTRLTVL.

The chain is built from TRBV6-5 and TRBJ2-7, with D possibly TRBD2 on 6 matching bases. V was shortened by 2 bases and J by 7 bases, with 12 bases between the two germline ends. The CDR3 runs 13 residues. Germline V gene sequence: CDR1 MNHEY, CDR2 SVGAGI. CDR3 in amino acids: CASSYGIGGEQYF. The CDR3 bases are TGTGCCAGCAGTTACGGGATCGGAGGGGAGCAGTACTTC.

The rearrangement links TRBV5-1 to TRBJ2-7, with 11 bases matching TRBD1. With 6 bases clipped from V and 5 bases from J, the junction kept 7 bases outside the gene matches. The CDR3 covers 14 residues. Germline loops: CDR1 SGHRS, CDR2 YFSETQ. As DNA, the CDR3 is TGCGCCAGCAACCCGGGACAGGGGGAGCACGAGCAGTACTTC. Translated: CASNPGQGEHEQYF.

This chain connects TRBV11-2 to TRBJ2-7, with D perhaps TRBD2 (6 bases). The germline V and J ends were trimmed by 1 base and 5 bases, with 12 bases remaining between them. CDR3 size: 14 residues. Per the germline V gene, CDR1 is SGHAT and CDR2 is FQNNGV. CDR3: CASSLGRGFNEQYF. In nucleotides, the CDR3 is TGTGCCAGCAGCTTAGGGCGGGGTTTCAACGAGCAGTACTTC.

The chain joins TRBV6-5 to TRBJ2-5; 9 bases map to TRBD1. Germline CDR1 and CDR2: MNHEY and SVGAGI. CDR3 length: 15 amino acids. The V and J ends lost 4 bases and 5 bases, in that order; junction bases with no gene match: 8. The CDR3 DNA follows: TGTGCCAGCAGTTTGTTGACAGGGGGTTCGGAGACCCAGTACTTC. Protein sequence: CASSLLTGGSETQYF.

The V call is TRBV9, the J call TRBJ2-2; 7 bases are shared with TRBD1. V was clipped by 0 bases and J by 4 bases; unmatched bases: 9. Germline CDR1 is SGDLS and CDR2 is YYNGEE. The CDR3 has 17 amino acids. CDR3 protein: CASSVATQGVATGELFF. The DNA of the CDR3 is TGTGCCAGCAGCGTAGCTACGCAGGGGGTGGCCACCGGGGAGCTGTTTTTT. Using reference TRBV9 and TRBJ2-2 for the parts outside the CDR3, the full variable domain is DSGVTQTPKHLITATGQRVTLRCSPRSGDLSVYWYQQSLDQGLQFLIQYYNGEERAKGNILERFSAQQFPDLHSELNLSSLELGDSALYFCASSVATQGVATGELFFGEGSRLTVL.

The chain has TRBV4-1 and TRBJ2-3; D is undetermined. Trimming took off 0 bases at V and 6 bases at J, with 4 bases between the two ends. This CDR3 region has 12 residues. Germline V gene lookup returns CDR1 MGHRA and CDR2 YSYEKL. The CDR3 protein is CASSQDRDTQYF. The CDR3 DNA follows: TGCGCCAGCAGCCAAGATAGGGATACGCAGTATTTT.

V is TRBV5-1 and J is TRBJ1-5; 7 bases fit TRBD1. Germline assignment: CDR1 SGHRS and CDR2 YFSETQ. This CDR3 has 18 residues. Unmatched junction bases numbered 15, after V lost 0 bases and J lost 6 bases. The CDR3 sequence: CASSLVTWGQGVRQPQHF. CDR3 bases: TGCGCCAGCAGCTTGGTTACGTGGGGCCAGGGGGTCCGTCAGCCCCAGCATTTT.

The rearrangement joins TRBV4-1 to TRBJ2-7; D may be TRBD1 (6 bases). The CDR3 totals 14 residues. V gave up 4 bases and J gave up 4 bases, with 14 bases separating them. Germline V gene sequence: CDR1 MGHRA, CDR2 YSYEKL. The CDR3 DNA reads TGCGCCAGCAGCCGCAGGACAGAACAATACGAGCAGTACTTC. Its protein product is CASSRRTEQYEQYF.

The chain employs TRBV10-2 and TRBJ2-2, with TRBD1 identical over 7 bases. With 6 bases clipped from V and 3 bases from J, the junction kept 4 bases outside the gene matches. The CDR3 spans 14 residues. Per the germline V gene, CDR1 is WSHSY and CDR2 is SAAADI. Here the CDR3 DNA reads TGCGCCAGCAGGGACAGGCGGGACACCGGGGAGCTGTTTTTT. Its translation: CASRDRRDTGELFF.

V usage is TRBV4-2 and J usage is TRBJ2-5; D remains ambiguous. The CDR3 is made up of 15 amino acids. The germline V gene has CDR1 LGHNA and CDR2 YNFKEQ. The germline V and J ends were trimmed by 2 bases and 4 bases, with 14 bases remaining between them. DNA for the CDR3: TGTGCCAGCAGCCAACTAAGCGAGGCCGGAGAGACCCAGTACTTC. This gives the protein CASSQLSEAGETQYF.

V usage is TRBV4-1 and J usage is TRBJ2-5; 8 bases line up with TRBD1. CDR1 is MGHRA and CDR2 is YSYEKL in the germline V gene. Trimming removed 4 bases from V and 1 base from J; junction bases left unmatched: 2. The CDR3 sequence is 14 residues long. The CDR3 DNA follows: TGCGCCAGCAGCCGGACAGGGATCCAAGAGACCCAGTACTTC. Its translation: CASSRTGIQETQYF.

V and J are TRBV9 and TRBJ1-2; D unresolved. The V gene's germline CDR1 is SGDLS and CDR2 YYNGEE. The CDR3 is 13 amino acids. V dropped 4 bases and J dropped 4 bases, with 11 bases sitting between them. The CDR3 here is CASSPRVGYGYTF. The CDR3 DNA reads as TGTGCCAGCAGCCCTCGGGTCGGCTATGGCTACACCTTC.

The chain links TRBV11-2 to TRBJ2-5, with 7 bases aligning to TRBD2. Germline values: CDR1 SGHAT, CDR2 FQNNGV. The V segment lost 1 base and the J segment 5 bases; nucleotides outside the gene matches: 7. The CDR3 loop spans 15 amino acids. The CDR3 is CASSLGAGSTETQYF. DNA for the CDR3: TGTGCCAGCAGCTTAGGAGCGGGGTCCACGGAGACCCAGTACTTC.

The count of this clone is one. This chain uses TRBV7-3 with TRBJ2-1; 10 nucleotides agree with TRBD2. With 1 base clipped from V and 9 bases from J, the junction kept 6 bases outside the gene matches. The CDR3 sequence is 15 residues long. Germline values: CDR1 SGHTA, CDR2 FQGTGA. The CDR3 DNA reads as TGTGCCAGCAGCTTAATAGCGGGAGGATTTAGTGAGCAGTTCTTC. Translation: CASSLIAGGFSEQFF. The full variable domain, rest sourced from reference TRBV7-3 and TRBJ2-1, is GAGVSQTPSNKVTEKGKYVELRCDPISGHTALYWYRQSLGQGPEFLIYFQGTGAADDSGLPNDRFFAVRPEGSVSTLKIQRTERGDSAVYLCASSLIAGGFSEQFFGPGTRLTVL.